This is a list of T cell receptor beta chains from one sample in a study of OX40 agonist ivuxolimab in advanced cancers. Libraries were prepared by immunoSEQ multiplex PCR; TCRdb keeps only in-frame clonotypes and omits some of them. Among around 63,000 clones listed, more than 80% were seen once. This specimen consisted of CD4+ or CD8+ T cells sorted from blood, obtained in a trial of the OX40 agonist ivuxolimab. The receptors derive from an adult with an advanced solid tumor such as melanoma, head and neck, liver or kidney cancer. CDR3s include the opening cysteine and the closing phenylalanine or tryptophan. A D gene is named only where the DNA matches it firmly. Size is omitted from some rows. Given values are once, few, many or a class for expanded clones.

abundance: few; j_gene: TRBJ2-7; v_gene: TRBV7-2; d_gene: .; CDR3aa: CASSLETGVPTKHF; CDR3nt: TGTGCCAGCAGCTTAGAGACAGGCGTACCTACGAAGCACTTC
abundance: few; j_gene: TRBJ1-2; v_gene: TRBV28; d_gene: TRBD1; CDR3aa: CASRPPDRGLNYGYTF; CDR3nt: TGTGCCAGCAGACCTCCCGACAGGGGTCTTAACTATGGCTACACCTTC
abundance: .; j_gene: TRBJ2-5; v_gene: TRBV18; d_gene: .; CDR3aa: CASSPRLTEILETQYF; CDR3nt: TGTGCCAGCTCACCACGGCTGACTGAAATCTTAGAGACCCAGTACTTC
abundance: once; j_gene: TRBJ1-5; v_gene: TRBV5-1; d_gene: .; CDR3aa: CASSLGTVNQPQHF; CDR3nt: TGCGCCAGCAGCTTGGGGACAGTCAATCAGCCCCAGCATTTT
abundance: .; j_gene: TRBJ1-1; v_gene: TRBV7-2; d_gene: TRBD1; CDR3aa: CASSLTGTGVTEAFF; CDR3nt: TGTGCCAGCAGCCTAACTGGGACAGGGGTAACTGAAGCTTTCTTT
abundance: .; j_gene: TRBJ2-7; v_gene: TRBV7-9; d_gene: .; CDR3aa: CASSLASSSWEAYEQYF; CDR3nt: TGTGCCAGCAGCTTAGCGTCGAGTTCGTGGGAGGCCTACGAGCAGTACTTC
abundance: .; j_gene: TRBJ2-1; v_gene: TRBV11-2; d_gene: .; CDR3aa: CASSLDRENEQFF; CDR3nt: TGTGCCAGCAGCTTAGATCGAGAGAATGAGCAGTTCTTC
abundance: .; j_gene: TRBJ1-3; v_gene: TRBV11-2; d_gene: .; CDR3aa: CASSLVVGFAGSSGNTIYF; CDR3nt: TGTGCCAGCAGCTTAGTAGTTGGTTTCGCAGGGAGCTCTGGAAACACCATATATTTT
abundance: .; j_gene: TRBJ2-3; v_gene: TRBV27; d_gene: .; CDR3aa: CASSHWADTQYF; CDR3nt: TGTGCCAGCAGTCACTGGGCAGATACGCAGTATTTT
abundance: .; j_gene: TRBJ2-6; v_gene: TRBV19; d_gene: .; CDR3aa: CASNEGSSGANVLTF; CDR3nt: TGTGCCAGTAATGAGGGCAGCTCTGGGGCCAACGTCCTGACTTTC
abundance: once; j_gene: TRBJ1-2; v_gene: TRBV10-3; d_gene: .; CDR3aa: CAISGGREDGYTF; CDR3nt: TGTGCCATCAGTGGGGGCAGGGAGGACGGCTACACCTTC
abundance: .; j_gene: TRBJ1-2; v_gene: TRBV21-1; d_gene: .; CDR3aa: CASSKSGGGRGGYTF; CDR3nt: TGTGCCAGCAGCAAATCCGGGGGGGGCCGAGGAGGCTACACCTTC
abundance: medium-sized; j_gene: TRBJ1-2; v_gene: TRBV7-9; d_gene: .; CDR3aa: CASSLDIYGYTF; CDR3nt: TGTGCCAGCAGCTTAGACATCTATGGCTACACCTTC
abundance: .; j_gene: TRBJ2-2; v_gene: TRBV9; d_gene: .; CDR3aa: CASSPRGAPTGELFF; CDR3nt: TGTGCCAGCAGCCCTCGAGGGGCGCCCACCGGGGAGCTGTTTTTT
abundance: .; j_gene: TRBJ1-5; v_gene: TRBV28; d_gene: .; CDR3aa: CASSWASRGYQPQHF; CDR3nt: TGTGCCAGCAGTTGGGCCTCCAGGGGATATCAGCCCCAGCATTTT
abundance: .; j_gene: TRBJ2-7; v_gene: TRBV10-3; d_gene: .; CDR3aa: CAIRKGAYEQYF; CDR3nt: TGTGCCATCAGGAAGGGGGCCTACGAGCAGTACTTC
abundance: .; j_gene: TRBJ1-6; v_gene: TRBV4-1; d_gene: .; CDR3aa: CASSHDGSPLHF; CDR3nt: TGCGCCAGCAGCCATGATGGCTCACCCCTCCACTTT
abundance: .; j_gene: TRBJ1-5; v_gene: TRBV28; d_gene: .; CDR3aa: CASSSPLEPQHF; CDR3nt: TGTGCCAGCAGTTCCCCTCTAGAGCCCCAGCATTTT